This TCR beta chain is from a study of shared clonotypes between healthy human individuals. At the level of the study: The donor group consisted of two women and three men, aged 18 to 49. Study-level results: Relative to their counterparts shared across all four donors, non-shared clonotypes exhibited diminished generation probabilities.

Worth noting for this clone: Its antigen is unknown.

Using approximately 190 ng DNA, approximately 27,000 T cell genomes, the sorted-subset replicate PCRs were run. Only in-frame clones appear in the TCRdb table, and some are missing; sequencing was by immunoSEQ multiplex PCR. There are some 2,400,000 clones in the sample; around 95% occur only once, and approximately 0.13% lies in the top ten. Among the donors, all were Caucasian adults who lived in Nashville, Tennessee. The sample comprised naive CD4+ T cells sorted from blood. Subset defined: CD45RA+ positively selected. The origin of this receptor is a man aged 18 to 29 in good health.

CDR3 sequence reads: CASSLAQGINEKLFF. CDR3 coding DNA: TGCGCCAGCAGCTTGGCGCAGGGGATTAATGAAAAACTGTTTTTT. V gene TRBV5-1 combines with J gene TRBJ1-4, with TRBD1 as a possible D gene (6 bases). The CDR3 contains 15 residues. Between the trimmed V and J ends, which lost 0 bases and 4 bases, there was a span of 10 bases. Germline CDR1 reads SGHRS; CDR2 reads YFSETQ.